This T cell receptor (beta chain) is from a study of molecular identifiers for immune sequencing clone quantification. Study-wide context: Four portions were sequenced after RNA from about 20,000 or 100,000 naive CD8 cells was split five ways in replicates. General study points: Highly expanded clones may be undercounted when identical TCR molecules share barcodes.

Sorting selected naive CD8 T cells with a CD8+CD4-CCR7+CD45RA+ phenotype. The V end lost 4 bases, the J end lost 8 bases, and 14 bases lay between the germline ends. The CDR3 is 13 residues long. TCRdb reprocessed the PCR reads via MiXCR and lists one record per CDR3 protein. The top ten clones hold approximately 6.4% of a sample with about 40,000 distinct CDR3 sequences, around 20% of them seen once. The table lists this clonotype with many counts. The antigen remains unidentified. This receptor was identified in a human donor in good health. Some libraries in this study had Jurkat cell RNA spiked in. The specimen was naive CD8+ T cells from blood, with Jurkat cell RNA spiked in. Sample subset: FACS-sorted CD8+CD4-CCR7+CD45RA+ naive T cells. The V and J genes are TRBV12-3 or TRBV12-4 and TRBJ1-2; D remains unclear. CDR3 nucleotides: TGTGCCAGCAGTTACTTTGGAGGGAACGGCTACACCTTC. Amino acid sequence: CASSYFGGNGYTF.